This TCR beta chain came from a study of T-cell memory formation after mild COVID-19 (dated by TCRdb to the early 2020s). In terms of the full investigation: TCR sequence clusters from the two donors were found to be largely donor specific. In two donors, T-cell clones that expanded and contracted after mild COVID-19 were followed by sequencing TCRalpha and TCRbeta repertoires longitudinally. The cohort was made up of two young adult volunteers, one female and one male, who were previously healthy.

This clonotype was recorded once. The target of this receptor is not known. Nothing much larger sits one base from this clone, and base qualities are not available. One read provides weak support. The CDR3 sequence holds 15 residues, the cysteine and phenylalanine included. Only the CDR3 portion is preserved as DNA: 45 bases, with reading frame beginning at the first base. CDR1 and CDR2 are read off the germline V gene (reference sequence) as SGHNT and YYREEE. The trim is 4 bases for V and 3 bases for J, with a gap of 14 bases between the germline ends. Sequencing was performed on an Illumina NovaSeq 6000. cDNA libraries for TCRalpha and TCRbeta were prepared by 5'RACE using constant-segment primers, with sample barcodes and unique molecular identifiers added. Trizol reagent was used to extract RNA from every sample. The libraries were amplified in two PCR steps, and the second step added a second sample barcode and Illumina TruSeq adapters. Sequencing of libraries was performed on an Illumina NovaSeq with 2 x 150 bp paired-end reads. In the paper's pipeline: With migec v1.2.7, reads were demultiplexed and then collapsed into UMI-guided consensus sequences. Using mixcr v2.1.11, UMI consensuses were aligned to TRA and TRB V and J templates and then assembled into clonotypes. A clonotype was counted as expanded or contracted only when both edgeR and NoisET called the clonotype significant, with the noise models trained on biological replicates. For edgeR calls, a false discovery rate-adjusted p below 0.01 and a log2 fold-change threshold of 1 were applied. As an exploratory analysis of dynamics, PCA with hierarchical clustering was applied to max-normalized trajectories of the 1000 most abundant clonotypes. Each responding clone was given a CD4 or CD8 phenotype based on the CD4+ and CD8+ repertoires, which had been sequenced separately. In TCRdb, the public reads were trimmed at Q25 with fastp and aligned with MiXCR, with productive beta chains retained. Duplicate CDR3 protein sequences are folded into a single record with the most common DNA and genes. The V and J calls come from TCRdb's annotation, not from the publication. The sample contains 300,000 to 400,000 distinct CDR3 sequences, around 21% of them found a single time. Roughly an eighth of the sample belongs to the ten largest clones.

Ficoll-Paque density gradient centrifugation was the method used to isolate PBMCs. What the study reported, not specific to this receptor: Contracting CD4+ clones turned up mainly in the CM and EM memory subsets, whereas EMRA was where CD8+ clones were enriched. The second-wave clones that peaked on day 37 were not confirmed to be SARS-CoV-2 specific. The study covered only a couple of mild cases, and larger cohorts including severe cases with pre-infection samples were considered necessary. Some responding clones were detected in pre-infection memory, suggesting pre-existing cross-reactive memory T cells joined the SARS-CoV-2 response. Clones contracting from day 15 to 85 had balanced CD4/CD8 phenotypes, while a second wave expanding from day 15 to 37 was biased towards CD4+.

The receptor's source is an adult woman who had mild COVID-19 (a few samples of this study predate the infection). The sample titles of this study are shuffled in the database, so cell type and time point are left out; the donor was told from shared clones. Recombination connected TRBV5-4 to TRBJ2-1, and possibly TRBD2, on 6 matching bases. Sequencing was done on a sample of PBMCs or a T cell subset sorted from them (not recorded which). The CDR3 has the sequence CASSPPAGYYNEQFF. In nucleotide form, the sequence is TGTGCCAGCAGCCCCCCCGCGGGGTACTACAATGAGCAGTTCTTC.